One sample yielded the 9 T cell receptor beta chains listed below, sequenced in a study of T cell responses to AZD1222 COVID-19 vaccine. Sequencing used immunoSEQ multiplex PCR; TCRdb keeps in-frame clones, though not all of them. The table records around 160,000 clones, approximately 94% of them present only once. The sequencing here drew on peripheral blood, taken on day 0 of AZD1222 vaccination. Every receptor here comes from an adult in good health.

The chain uses TRBV4-2 and TRBJ1-2; D is unresolved. Germline lookup yields CDR1 LGHNA and CDR2 YNFKEQ. Trimming pared 1 base from V and 4 bases from J, leaving 10 bases between. The CDR3 extends over 14 amino acids. The CDR3 region has the DNA TGTGCCAGCAGCCAAGGTGCACAGCTCTATGGCTACACCTTC. This translates into CASSQGAQLYGYTF.

The genes are TRBV27 and TRBJ1-2; TRBD1 aligns across 7 bases. The length of the CDR3 is 17 residues. CDR1 and CDR2 (germline): MNHEY, SMNVEV (reference sequence). The V segment lost 3 bases and the J segment 4 bases; nucleotides outside the gene matches: 14. CDR3 DNA sequence: TGTGCCAGCAGTTTCTCAGGGGGGCGTTCTACGCTCTATGGCTACACCTTC. Protein product: CASSFSGGRSTLYGYTF.

V usage is TRBV30 and J usage is TRBJ1-4; D gene uncertain. The CDR3 contains 15 residues. The germline CDR1 and CDR2 sequences are GTSNPN and SVGIG (reference sequence). The V end was cut by 3 bases, the J end by 7 bases, with 18 bases between. For the CDR3, the DNA is TGTGCCTGGAGAATCCTCGGGTCCTGGGGTGAAAAACTGTTTTTT. Translating it yields CAWRILGSWGEKLFF.

This clone was seen a single time. V and J are TRBV2 and TRBJ2-1; D not resolved. V lost 3 bases, J lost 10 bases, and 7 bases lay in between. Germline-derived CDR1 and CDR2 are SNHLY and FYNNEI. The CDR3 covers 11 residues. The CDR3 sequence: CASSEMREQFF. As DNA, the CDR3 is TGTGCCAGCAGTGAGATGAGGGAGCAGTTCTTC.

The rearrangement joins TRBV11-2 to TRBJ1-1; D uncertain. The CDR3 contains 11 residues. V was trimmed by 3 bases and J by 9 bases, leaving 8 bases between them. Looked up from germline, CDR1 is SGHAT and CDR2 is FQNNGV. CDR3 residues: CASSLEGQAFF. The CDR3 DNA sequence: TGTGCCAGCAGCTTGGAGGGCCAAGCTTTCTTT.

This chain connects TRBV5-8 to TRBJ1-1; D remains unclear. The CDR3 is 14 amino acids. Deletions cut 3 bases from V and 1 base from J, with 10 bases between. Germline V gives CDR1 SGHTS, CDR2 YDEGEE. Written as DNA, the CDR3 is TGTGCCAGCAGCTCCGACGGATGGAACACTGAAGCTTTCTTT. This sequence encodes CASSSDGWNTEAFF.

This clone came up once. The chain combines TRBV7-3 with TRBJ2-1; maybe TRBD2 (6 bases). The V and J ends lost 2 bases and 6 bases respectively, with 17 bases between them. This CDR3 is 16 amino acids long. CDR1 and CDR2 from the germline V gene are SGHTA and FQGTGA. Here the CDR3 DNA reads TGTGCCAGCAGCTTAGGTCCTCCCGGGAGATCCAATGAGCAGTTCTTC. It translates to CASSLGPPGRSNEQFF.

The chain joins TRBV5-8 to TRBJ1-1; tentatively, D is TRBD1 (5 bases). Per germline, CDR1 SGHTS and CDR2 YDEGEE. V lost 0 bases and J lost 1, with 13 bases in between. This CDR3 contains 16 residues. CDR3: CASSLEEGLRNTEAFF. The CDR3 DNA reads TGTGCCAGCAGCTTGGAGGAGGGGTTGAGGAACACTGAAGCTTTCTTT.

This chain joins TRBV6-1 and TRBJ2-4; possible D gene TRBD1, 6 bases. The CDR3 runs to 15 residues. The V gene lost 0 bases and the J gene lost 6 bases, with 12 bases spanning the gap. From germline, CDR1 is MNHNS and CDR2 SASEGT. In DNA form, the CDR3 reads TGTGCCAGCAGTGAAGCGGCAGGGGCCGGAAACATTCAGTACTTC. Protein sequence: CASSEAAGAGNIQYF.